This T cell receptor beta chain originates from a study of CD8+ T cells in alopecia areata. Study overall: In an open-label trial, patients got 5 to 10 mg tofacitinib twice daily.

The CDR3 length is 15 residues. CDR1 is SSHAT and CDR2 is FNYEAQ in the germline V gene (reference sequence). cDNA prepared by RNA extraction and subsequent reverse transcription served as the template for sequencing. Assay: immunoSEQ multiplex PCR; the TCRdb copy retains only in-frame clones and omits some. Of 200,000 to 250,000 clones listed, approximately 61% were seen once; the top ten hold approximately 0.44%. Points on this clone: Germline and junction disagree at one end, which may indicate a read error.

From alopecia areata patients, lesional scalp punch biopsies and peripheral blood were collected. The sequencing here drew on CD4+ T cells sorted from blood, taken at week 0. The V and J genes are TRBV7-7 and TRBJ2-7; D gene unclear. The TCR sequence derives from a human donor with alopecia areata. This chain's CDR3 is CASSPSPAPTYEQYF. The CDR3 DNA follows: TGTGCTAGCAGCCCTTCGCCGGCTCCCACCTACGAGCAGTACTTC.